This T cell receptor beta chain was retrieved from a study of blood T cell repertoires in COVID-19. About the study: Italy, Spain and the United States were the sources of the convalescent and acute COVID-19 samples.

Germline CDR1 reads SNHLY; CDR2 reads FYNNEI. The CDR3 has 14 residues. With V trimmed by 7 bases and J by 1 base, 5 bases remained unmatched. Everyone who took part was roughly 18 to 89 years old, and they came from about two dozen US areas. As handled by the study authors: Reference gene primer amplification in the assay estimated nucleated cell counts. Libraries were prepared by immunoSEQ multiplex PCR; TCRdb keeps only in-frame clonotypes and omits some of them. The V and J calls and clone size were taken over from that table, and D and trimming were inferred from the DNA. The table includes roughly 200,000 clones, about 90% detected once.

This sequence originates from a woman aged 25 to 39 with acute COVID-19. Sequences were obtained from PBMCs or T cells enriched from blood (not recorded which). The chain recombines TRBV2 with TRBJ2-5, with 8 bases identical to TRBD2. The CDR3 here is CASTRAGVQETQYF. CDR3 coding DNA: TGTGCCAGCACCCGAGCGGGGGTCCAAGAGACCCAGTACTTC.